The subject of this entry is one T cell receptor (beta chain). Its antigen is undetermined. The record originates from a study of shared clonotypes between healthy human individuals. The CDR3 length is 11 residues. Study-wide results and caveats: How much donors shared clonotypes was expected to be affected by sequencing depth.

Original data processing: Filtering differed because ImmunoSEQ produced junction-only sequences that carried no quality scores. The method was immunoSEQ multiplex PCR; TCRdb's version includes in-frame clones alone and lacks a portion of them. V, J and clone size are taken as reported in that table, and D and trimming were inferred from the DNA itself. Found here are fewer than 600,000 clones, around 76% of them singletons; the top ten hold about 12%. Unsorted material relied on about 90 million PBMCs as the source of genomic DNA. This rearrangement joins TRBV21-1 to TRBJ1-2. TRBV21-1 is noted as a pseudogene. The source of this sequence is a middle-aged woman in good health. Some clones in this sample may be carry-over from other donors' samples. Sequencing was done on a sample of PBMCs. The CDR3, as DNA: TGTGCCAGCAGTTCGAGCCATGGCTACACCTTC. Amino acids: CASSSSHGYTF.